These 4 T cell receptor beta chains were sequenced from one sample in a study of CXCR3-negative and CXCR3-positive naive CD8 T cells. UMI-labeled 5' RACE TRB cDNA libraries were prepared from the cells. TCRdb derives one entry per CDR3 protein from the 5' RACE reads, leaving out DNA. The sample data list some 67,000 distinct CDR3 sequences. The specimen was naive CXCR3- CD8+ T cells from blood. Stated subset: CD45RO-CCR7+CD27+CD95- naive CD8+ T cells lacking CXCR3 (TNR3-). The receptor set was obtained from a human donor in good health. Some clones in this sample may be carry-over from other donors' samples.

The V call is TRBV14, the J call TRBJ2-2. This CDR3 region has 14 residues. Germline CDR1 is SGHDN and CDR2 is FVKESK. CDR3 protein: CASSQTYPAGELFF.

The CDR3 sequence: CASSPLAGGDNEQFF. This chain uses TRBV6-1 with TRBJ2-1; TCRdb reports TRBD2, a call that lacks DNA to check it against. Germline V gene sequence: CDR1 MNHNS, CDR2 SASEGT. This CDR3 has 15 residues.

The rearrangement links TRBV29-1 to TRBJ2-1; the TRBD2 assignment by TCRdb is unverifiable without DNA. Germline V gene lookup returns CDR1 SQVTM and CDR2 ANQGSEA. The CDR3 is made up of 14 amino acids. CDR3 sequence reads: CSVEWSGAYNEQFF.

The gene calls are TRBV12-3 or TRBV12-4 and TRBJ2-1. The CDR3 consists of 12 residues. CDR3 protein: CASSLFVNEQFF.